Listed below are T cell receptor beta chains from one sample, sequenced in a study of blood T cells in healthy people across ages. TCRdb reprocessed the 5' RACE reads via MiXCR and lists one record per CDR3 protein. The table includes about 830,000 distinct CDR3 sequences, around 62% detected once. Sequenced: blood. The receptors originated from a man aged 30 to 39 in good health. CDR3s include the opening cysteine and the closing phenylalanine or tryptophan. D genes are given only for firm matches. Expanded clones get a size class; other rows say once, few or many, or leave the size out.

d_gene,j_gene,abundance,v_gene,CDR3aa,CDR3nt
TRBD1,TRBJ2-3,NA,TRBV4-1,CASSQEDRGSTDTQYF,TGCGCCAGCAGCCAAGAGGACAGGGGAAGCACAGATACGCAGTATTTT
NA,TRBJ1-2,NA,TRBV4-3,CASSPGSPRDPYGYTF,TGCGCCAGCAGCCCCGGTAGTCCCCGGGACCCTTATGGCTACACCTTC
NA,TRBJ2-7,few,TRBV6-5,CASSYGVAAYEQYF,TGTGCCAGCAGTTACGGCGTGGCCGCCTACGAGCAGTACTTC
TRBD1,TRBJ1-2,few,TRBV29-1,CSGGQGANYGYTF,TGCAGCGGGGGACAGGGAGCTAACTATGGCTACACCTTC
NA,TRBJ2-1,NA,TRBV9,CASSPLGGVANEQFF,TGTGCCAGCAGCCCGCTCGGGGGTGTTGCGAATGAGCAGTTCTTC
NA,TRBJ2-7,many,TRBV20-1,CSVPGAGWSHEQYF,TGCAGTGTCCCGGGAGCGGGTTGGTCTCACGAGCAGTACTTC
TRBD2,TRBJ2-5,few,TRBV5-6,CASSSTSGGLQETQYF,TGTGCCAGCAGTTCGACTAGCGGGGGACTCCAAGAGACCCAGTACTTC
NA,TRBJ2-5,few,TRBV5-1,CASRMGRGPQETQYF,TGCGCCAGCAGAATGGGGCGGGGGCCCCAAGAGACCCAGTACTTC
TRBD1,TRBJ2-1,NA,TRBV20-1,CSATQTGLSNEQFF,TGCAGTGCCACCCAGACAGGGTTATCCAATGAGCAGTTCTTC
TRBD1,TRBJ2-7,NA,TRBV7-2,CASSLGPWGQRTYEQYF,TGTGCCAGCAGCTTAGGTCCGTGGGGACAGCGAACCTACGAGCAGTACTTC
NA,TRBJ1-2,many,TRBV7-9,CASNNQGPDYGYTF,TGTGCCAGCAACAACCAGGGACCAGACTATGGCTACACCTTC
NA,TRBJ2-5,NA,TRBV6-6,CASTQSAETQYF,TGTGCCAGCACCCAATCTGCAGAGACCCAGTACTTC
TRBD1,TRBJ2-5,few,TRBV7-3,CASSLSGQGLGETQYF,TGTGCCAGCAGCTTATCGGGACAGGGGTTGGGAGAGACCCAGTACTTC
NA,TRBJ1-5,few,TRBV7-2,CASSLGPRQPQHF,TGTGCCAGCAGCTTAGGTCCCCGCCAGCCCCAGCATTTT
NA,TRBJ2-2,once,TRBV7-2,CASSLIMSGELFF,TGTGCCAGCAGCTTAATAATGAGCGGGGAGCTGTTTTTT